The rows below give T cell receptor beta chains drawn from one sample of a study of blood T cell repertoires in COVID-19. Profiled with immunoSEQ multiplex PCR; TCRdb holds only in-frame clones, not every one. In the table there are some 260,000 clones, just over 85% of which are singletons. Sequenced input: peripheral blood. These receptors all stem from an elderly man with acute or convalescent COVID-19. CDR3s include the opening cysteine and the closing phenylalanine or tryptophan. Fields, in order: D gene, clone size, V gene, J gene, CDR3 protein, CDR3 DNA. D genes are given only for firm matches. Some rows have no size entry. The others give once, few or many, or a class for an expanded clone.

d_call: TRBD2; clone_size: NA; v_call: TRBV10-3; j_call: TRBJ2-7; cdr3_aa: CAISTSTSGGSYEQYF; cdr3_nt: TGTGCCATCAGTACCTCAACTAGCGGGGGCTCCTACGAGCAGTACTTC
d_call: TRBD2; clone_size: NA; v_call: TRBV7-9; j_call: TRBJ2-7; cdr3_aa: CASSPRLAGEVHEQYF; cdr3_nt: TGTGCCAGCAGCCCCAGACTAGCGGGAGAGGTCCACGAGCAGTACTTC
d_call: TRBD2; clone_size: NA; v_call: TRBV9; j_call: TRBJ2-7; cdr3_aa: CASSVATSGHYEQYF; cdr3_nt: TGTGCCAGCAGCGTAGCTACTAGCGGGCACTACGAGCAGTACTTC
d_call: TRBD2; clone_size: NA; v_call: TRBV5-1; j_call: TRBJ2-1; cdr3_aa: CASSPVAGAPTEQFF; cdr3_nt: TGCGCCAGCAGCCCCGTAGCGGGAGCTCCTACGGAGCAGTTCTTC
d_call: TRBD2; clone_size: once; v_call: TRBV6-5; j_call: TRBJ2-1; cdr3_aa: CASSRWRGANEQFF; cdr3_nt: TGTGCCAGCAGCCGATGGCGGGGGGCCAATGAGCAGTTCTTC
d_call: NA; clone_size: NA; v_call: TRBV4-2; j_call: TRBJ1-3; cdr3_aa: CASSQKSSGNTIYF; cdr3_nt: TGTGCCAGCAGCCAAAAGAGCTCTGGAAACACCATATATTTT
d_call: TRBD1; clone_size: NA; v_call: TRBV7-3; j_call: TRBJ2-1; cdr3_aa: CASSFDRGGYNEQFF; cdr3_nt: TGTGCCAGCAGCTTCGACAGGGGAGGCTACAATGAGCAGTTCTTC
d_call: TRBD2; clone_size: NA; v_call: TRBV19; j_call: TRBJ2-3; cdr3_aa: CASSTAASGNTDTQYF; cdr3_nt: TGTGCCAGTAGTACCGCGGCTAGCGGGAACACAGATACGCAGTATTTT
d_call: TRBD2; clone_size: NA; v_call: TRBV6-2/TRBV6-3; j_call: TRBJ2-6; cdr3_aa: CASSYRGGAGVSGANVLTF; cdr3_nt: TGTGCCAGCAGTTACCGGGGTGGAGCGGGGGTCTCTGGGGCCAACGTCCTGACTTTC
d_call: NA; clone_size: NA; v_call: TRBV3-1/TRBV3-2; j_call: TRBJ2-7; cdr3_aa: CASSPGGLLEPKEQYF; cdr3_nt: TGTGCCAGCAGCCCCGGAGGTCTCCTTGAGCCTAAGGAGCAGTACTTC
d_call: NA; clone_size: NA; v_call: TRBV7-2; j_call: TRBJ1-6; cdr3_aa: CASSPRQNSPLHF; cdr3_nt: TGTGCCAGCAGCCCCCGACAGAATTCACCCCTCCACTTT
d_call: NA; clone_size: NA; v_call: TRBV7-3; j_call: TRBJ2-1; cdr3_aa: CASSLPPYNEQFF; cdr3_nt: TGTGCCAGCAGCCTCCCCCCTTACAATGAGCAGTTCTTC
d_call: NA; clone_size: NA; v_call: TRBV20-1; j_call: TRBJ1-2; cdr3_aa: CSATPRDGYTF; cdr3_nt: TGCAGTGCTACCCCGCGGGATGGCTACACCTTC
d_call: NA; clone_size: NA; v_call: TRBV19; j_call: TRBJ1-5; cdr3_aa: CASRTSQNQPQHF; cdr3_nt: TGTGCCAGTAGAACATCACAAAATCAGCCCCAGCATTTT
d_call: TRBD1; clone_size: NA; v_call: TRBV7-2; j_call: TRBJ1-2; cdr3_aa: CASRNYAGQGYGYTF; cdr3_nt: TGTGCCAGCAGGAACTACGCGGGACAGGGCTATGGCTACACCTTC
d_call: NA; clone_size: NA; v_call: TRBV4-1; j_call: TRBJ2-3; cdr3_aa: CASSHVRVPTTDTQYF; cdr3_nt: TGCGCCAGCAGCCATGTCAGGGTACCAACCACAGATACGCAGTATTTT
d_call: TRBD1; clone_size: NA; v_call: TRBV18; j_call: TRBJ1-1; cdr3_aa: CASSPRQGANTEAFF; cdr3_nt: TGTGCCAGCTCACCCCGACAGGGAGCGAACACTGAAGCTTTCTTT
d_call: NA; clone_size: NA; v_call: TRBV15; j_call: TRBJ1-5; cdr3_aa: CATSGLLYQPQHF; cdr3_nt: TGTGCCACCAGCGGGCTCCTGTATCAGCCCCAGCATTTT
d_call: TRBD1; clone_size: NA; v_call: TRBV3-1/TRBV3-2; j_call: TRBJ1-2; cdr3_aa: CASSPRTGHNYGYTF; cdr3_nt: TGTGCCAGCAGCCCCCGGACAGGGCATAACTATGGCTACACCTTC
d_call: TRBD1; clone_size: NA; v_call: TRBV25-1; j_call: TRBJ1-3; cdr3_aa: CASSDTGGGNTIYF; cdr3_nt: TGTGCCAGCAGTGATACAGGGGGTGGGAACACCATATATTTT
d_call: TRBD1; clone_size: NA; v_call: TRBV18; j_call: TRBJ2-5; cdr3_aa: CASSPGGQSVKETQYF; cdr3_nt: TGTGCCAGCTCACCAGGGGGACAGTCCGTAAAAGAGACCCAGTACTTC
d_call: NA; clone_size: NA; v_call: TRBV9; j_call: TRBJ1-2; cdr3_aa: CASSVGLGAQGNYGYTF; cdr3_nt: TGTGCCAGCAGCGTAGGTCTGGGCGCCCAGGGGAATTATGGCTACACCTTC
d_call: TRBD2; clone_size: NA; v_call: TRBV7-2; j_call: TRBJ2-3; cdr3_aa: CASSPPSAGGTDTQYF; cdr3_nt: TGTGCTAGCAGCCCCCCCTCGGCGGGAGGAACAGATACGCAGTATTTT
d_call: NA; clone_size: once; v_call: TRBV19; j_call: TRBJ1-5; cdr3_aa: CASSTIGVGNQPQHF; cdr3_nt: TGTGCCAGTAGTACCATAGGGGTTGGAAATCAGCCCCAGCATTTT
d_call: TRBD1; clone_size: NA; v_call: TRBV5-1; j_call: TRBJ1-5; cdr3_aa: CASSADPQGGDQPQHF; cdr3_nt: TGCGCCAGCAGCGCCGACCCACAGGGGGGCGATCAGCCCCAGCATTTT
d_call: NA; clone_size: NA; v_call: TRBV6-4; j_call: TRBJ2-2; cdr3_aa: CASSDSGGSTGELFF; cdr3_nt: TGTGCCAGCAGTGACTCAGGGGGTAGCACCGGGGAGCTGTTTTTT
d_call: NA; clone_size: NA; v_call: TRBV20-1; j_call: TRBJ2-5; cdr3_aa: CVLRIQETQYF; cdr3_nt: TGCGTTCTGAGGATACAAGAGACCCAGTACTTC
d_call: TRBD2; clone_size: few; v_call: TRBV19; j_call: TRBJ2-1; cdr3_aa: CASKSGGLDSSYNEQFF; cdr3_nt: TGTGCCAGTAAAAGCGGGGGCCTTGACAGCTCCTACAATGAGCAGTTCTTC
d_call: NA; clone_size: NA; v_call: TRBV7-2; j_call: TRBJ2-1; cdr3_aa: CASSLVGSRSSYNEQFF; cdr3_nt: TGTGCCAGCAGCTTAGTTGGGTCTAGGAGCTCCTACAATGAGCAGTTCTTC
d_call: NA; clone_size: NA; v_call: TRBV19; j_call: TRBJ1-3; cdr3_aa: CASRRRGGSGNTIYF; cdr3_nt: TGTGCCAGTAGGCGCCGAGGCGGCTCTGGAAACACCATATATTTT
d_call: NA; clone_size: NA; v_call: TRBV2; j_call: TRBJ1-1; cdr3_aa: CASSVGQANTEAFF; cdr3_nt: TGTGCCAGCAGTGTCGGCCAGGCTAACACTGAAGCTTTCTTT
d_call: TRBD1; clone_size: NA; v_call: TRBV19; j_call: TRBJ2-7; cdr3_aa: CASSSGQGGKQYF; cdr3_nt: TGTGCCAGTAGCTCGGGACAGGGGGGGAAGCAGTACTTC
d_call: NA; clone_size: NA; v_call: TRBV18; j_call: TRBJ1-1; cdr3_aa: CASSPNPAATNTEAFF; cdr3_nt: TGTGCCAGCTCACCAAACCCAGCGGCTACGAACACTGAAGCTTTCTTT
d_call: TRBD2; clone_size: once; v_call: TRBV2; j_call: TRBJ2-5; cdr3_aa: CASSDQAGEETQYF; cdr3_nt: TGTGCCAGCAGTGACCAAGCGGGGGAAGAGACCCAGTACTTC
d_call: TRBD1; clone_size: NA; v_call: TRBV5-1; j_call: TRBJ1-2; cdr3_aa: CASRSNRDSYGYTF; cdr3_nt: TGCGCCAGCAGATCAAACAGGGACAGCTATGGCTACACCTTC
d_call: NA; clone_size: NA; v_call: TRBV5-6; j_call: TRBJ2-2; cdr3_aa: CASRVQTNTGELFF; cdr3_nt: TGTGCCAGCAGGGTGCAGACGAACACCGGGGAGCTGTTTTTT
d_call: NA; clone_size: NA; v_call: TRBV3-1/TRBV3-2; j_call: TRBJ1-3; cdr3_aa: CASRGGHSGNTIYF; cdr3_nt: TGTGCCAGCAGGGGGGGTCACTCTGGAAACACCATATATTTT
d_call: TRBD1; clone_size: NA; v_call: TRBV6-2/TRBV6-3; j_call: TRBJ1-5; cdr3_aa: CASSYGQGLQPQHF; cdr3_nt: TGTGCCAGCAGTTACGGACAGGGTCTGCAGCCCCAGCATTTT
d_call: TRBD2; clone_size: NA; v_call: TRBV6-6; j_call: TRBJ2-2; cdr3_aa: CASSPLWTSGGRTGELFF; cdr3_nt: TGTGCCAGCAGTCCACTCTGGACTAGCGGGGGGAGGACCGGGGAGCTGTTTTTT
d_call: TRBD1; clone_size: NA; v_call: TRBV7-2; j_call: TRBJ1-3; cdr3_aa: CASSLNRQGGNTIYF; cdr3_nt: TGTGCCAGCAGCCTAAACAGACAGGGGGGAAACACCATATATTTT
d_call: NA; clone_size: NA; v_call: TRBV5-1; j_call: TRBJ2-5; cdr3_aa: CASSGGGGPETQYF; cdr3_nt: TGCGCCAGCAGCGGCGGAGGCGGGCCGGAGACCCAGTACTTC
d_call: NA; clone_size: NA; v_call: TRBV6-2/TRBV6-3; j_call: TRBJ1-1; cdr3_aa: CASSYLADRRWNTEAFF; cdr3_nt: TGTGCCAGCAGTTACTTAGCCGATAGACGGTGGAACACTGAAGCTTTCTTT
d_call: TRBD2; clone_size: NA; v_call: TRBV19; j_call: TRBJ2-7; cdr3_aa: CASSKGLADEQYF; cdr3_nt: TGTGCCAGTAGTAAAGGGCTAGCGGACGAGCAGTACTTC
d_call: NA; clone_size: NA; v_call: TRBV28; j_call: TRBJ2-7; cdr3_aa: CASSQNYEQYF; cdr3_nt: TGTGCCAGCAGTCAGAACTACGAGCAGTACTTC
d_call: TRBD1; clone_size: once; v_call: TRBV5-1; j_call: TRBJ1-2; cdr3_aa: CASSLETQGSGYTF; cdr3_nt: TGCGCCAGCAGCTTGGAAACACAGGGGAGCGGCTACACCTTC
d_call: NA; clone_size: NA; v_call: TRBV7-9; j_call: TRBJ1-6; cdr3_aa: CASSLIGEAPLHF; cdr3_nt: TGTGCCAGCAGCTTAATCGGGGAAGCACCCCTCCACTTT
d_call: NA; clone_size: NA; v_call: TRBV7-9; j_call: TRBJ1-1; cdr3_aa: CASSLGQGGKAFF; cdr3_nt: TGTGCCAGCAGCCTGGGTCAGGGCGGTAAAGCTTTCTTT
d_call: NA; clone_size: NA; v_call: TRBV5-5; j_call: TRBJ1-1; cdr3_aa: CASRKQLGALNTEAFF; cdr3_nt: TGTGCCAGCAGAAAGCAGCTGGGGGCATTGAACACTGAAGCTTTCTTT
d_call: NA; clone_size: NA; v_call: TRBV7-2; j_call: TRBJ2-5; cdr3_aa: CASSPERQHGETQYF; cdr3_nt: TGTGCCAGCAGCCCTGAGCGGCAGCACGGGGAGACCCAGTACTTC
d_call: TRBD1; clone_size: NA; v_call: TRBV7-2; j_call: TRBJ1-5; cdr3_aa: CASSPQTGDFNQPQHF; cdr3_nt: TGTGCCAGCAGCCCGCAAACAGGGGATTTCAATCAGCCCCAGCATTTT
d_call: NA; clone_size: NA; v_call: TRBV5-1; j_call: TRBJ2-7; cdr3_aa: CASSERISGGYEQYF; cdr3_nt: TGCGCCAGCAGCGAGCGGATCTCCGGAGGCTACGAGCAGTACTTC
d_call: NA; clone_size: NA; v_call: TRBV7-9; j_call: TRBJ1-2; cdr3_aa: CASSLASDARTVYGYTF; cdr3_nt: TGTGCCAGCAGCTTAGCCTCCGACGCCCGGACTGTCTATGGCTACACCTTC
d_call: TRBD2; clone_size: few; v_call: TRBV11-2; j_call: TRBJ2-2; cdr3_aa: CASSLLAGDGELFF; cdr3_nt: TGTGCCAGCAGCTTATTAGCGGGAGACGGGGAGCTGTTTTTT
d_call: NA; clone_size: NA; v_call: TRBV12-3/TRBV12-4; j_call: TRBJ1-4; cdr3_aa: CASSSLYSEKLFF; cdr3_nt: TGTGCCAGCAGTTCCTTATACAGTGAAAAACTGTTTTTT
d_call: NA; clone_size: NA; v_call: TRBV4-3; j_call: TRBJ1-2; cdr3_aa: CASSQAPPPLQTSYGYTF; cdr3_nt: TGCGCCAGCAGCCAAGCCCCTCCACCACTACAGACTAGCTATGGCTACACCTTC
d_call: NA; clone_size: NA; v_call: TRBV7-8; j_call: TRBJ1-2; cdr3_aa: CASSFGPGTALNTF; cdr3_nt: NA
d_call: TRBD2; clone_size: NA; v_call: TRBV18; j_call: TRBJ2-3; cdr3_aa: CASSHPGLAGGTDTQYF; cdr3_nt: TGTGCCAGCTCCCACCCTGGACTAGCGGGGGGCACAGATACGCAGTATTTT
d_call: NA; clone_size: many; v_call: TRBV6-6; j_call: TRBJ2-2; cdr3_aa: CASSYSGGGSPGELFF; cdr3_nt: TGTGCCAGCAGTTACTCGGGGGGGGGCTCCCCCGGGGAGCTGTTTTTT